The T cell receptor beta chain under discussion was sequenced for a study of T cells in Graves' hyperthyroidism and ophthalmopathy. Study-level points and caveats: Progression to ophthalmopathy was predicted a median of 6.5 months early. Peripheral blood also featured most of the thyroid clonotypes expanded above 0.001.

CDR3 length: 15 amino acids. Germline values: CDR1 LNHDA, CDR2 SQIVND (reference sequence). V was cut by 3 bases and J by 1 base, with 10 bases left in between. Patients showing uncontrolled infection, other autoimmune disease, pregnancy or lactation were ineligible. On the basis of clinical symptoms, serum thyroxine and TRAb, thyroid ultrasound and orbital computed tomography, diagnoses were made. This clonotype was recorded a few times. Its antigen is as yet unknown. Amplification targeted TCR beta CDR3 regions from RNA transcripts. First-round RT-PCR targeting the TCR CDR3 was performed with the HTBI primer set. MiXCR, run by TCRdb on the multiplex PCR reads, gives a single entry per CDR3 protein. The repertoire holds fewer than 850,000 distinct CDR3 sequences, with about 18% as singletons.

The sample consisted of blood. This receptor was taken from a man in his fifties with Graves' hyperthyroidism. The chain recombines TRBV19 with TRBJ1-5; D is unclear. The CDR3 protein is CASSMGAGSNQPQHF. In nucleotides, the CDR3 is TGTGCCAGTAGTATGGGCGCCGGGAGCAATCAGCCCCAGCATTTT.